Presented here are 16 T cell receptor beta chains from one specimen sequenced in a study of beta chain features in type 1 diabetes. Expressed TCRB transcripts were sequenced because the entire RNA isolate underwent reverse transcription. The repertoire was sequenced with immunoSEQ multiplex PCR; TCRdb's copy has only in-frame clones and lacks some. The table includes about 360,000 clones, roughly 13% detected once. Sequences were obtained from naive CD4+ T cells from blood. These receptors all stem from a man aged 18 to 29 in good health.

The table lists this clone with a few counts. V and J are TRBV20-1 and TRBJ2-1; D gene unclear. Germline V gene sequence: CDR1 DFQATT, CDR2 SNEGSKA (reference sequence). The V end was cut by 5 bases, the J end by 8 bases, with 7 bases between. The CDR3 runs to 10 residues. As DNA, the CDR3 is TGCAGTGCTTCCTCCTATGAGCAGTTCTTC. This sequence encodes CSASSYEQFF.

This clone has only a few counts. The CDR3 spells CAIRAQGGNTEAFF. The CDR3 DNA sequence: TGTGCCATCAGAGCGCAAGGGGGGAACACTGAAGCTTTCTTT. The chain recombines TRBV10-3 with TRBJ1-1; perhaps TRBD1 as D (6 bases). V lost 6 bases and J 1 base, leaving 12 bases between the germline ends. Germline V CDR1 and CDR2: ENHRY, SYGVKD. The CDR3 is 14 amino acids.

The rearrangement joins TRBV7-8 to TRBJ2-7; D unclear. This CDR3 spans 14 amino acids. Germline V gene sequence: CDR1 SGHVS, CDR2 FQNEAQ. The V gene lost 3 bases and the J gene lost 0 bases, with 9 bases spanning the gap. CDR3 sequence (DNA): TGTGCCAGCAGCTTGACGGAGAGCTCCTACGAGCAGTACTTC. Translated: CASSLTESSYEQYF.

The genes are TRBV30 and TRBJ1-6; D is possibly TRBD1 (6 bases). This CDR3 contains 12 residues. Germline values: CDR1 GTSNPN, CDR2 SVGIG (reference sequence). V lost 6 bases to trimming and J lost 7 bases, with 10 bases between them. The chain's CDR3 is CACRQDNSPLHF. CDR3 nucleotides: TGTGCCTGTAGACAGGACAATTCACCCCTCCACTTT.

The chain couples TRBV19 to TRBJ2-7, with TRBD1 matching 7 bases. Germline values: CDR1 LNHDA, CDR2 SQIVND (reference sequence). The trim removed 6 bases at V and 2 bases at J, leaving 10 bases unmatched. This CDR3 contains 15 residues. In DNA form, the CDR3 reads TGTGCCAGTAGCCAGCCCGGTGACAGGGCCTACGAGCAGTACTTC. Protein product: CASSQPGDRAYEQYF.

A word on this clone: Within the sample, other DNA sequences also encode this same CDR3. V usage is TRBV20-1 and J usage is TRBJ2-7, with D possibly TRBD2 on 5 matching bases. There are 11 residues in the CDR3. Trimming cost V 5 bases and J 2 bases, with 7 bases left between them. CDR1 is DFQATT, CDR2 SNEGSKA, per germline (reference sequence). CDR3 coding DNA: TGCAGTGCTCGAGGGCCCTACGAGCAGTACTTC. Amino acids: CSARGPYEQYF.

This clone was detected only a few times. This rearrangement joins TRBV5-8 to TRBJ2-7, with TRBD2 matching over 10 bases. Trimming cost V 5 bases and J 4 bases; bases outside gene matches: 6. This CDR3 is built from 14 residues. The germline V gene encodes CDR1 SGHTS and CDR2 YDEGEE. CDR3: CASRKGLAKYEQYF. In DNA, the CDR3 is TGTGCCAGCAGAAAGGGACTAGCGAAGTACGAGCAGTACTTC.

This clone showed up just a few times. Other DNA sequences in the sample encode the same CDR3. J is TRBJ2-7 and V is TRBV6-5, with 9 positions matching TRBD1. The V and J ends lost 0 bases and 3 bases, in that order; junction bases with no gene match: 3. Per the germline V gene, CDR1 is MNHEY and CDR2 is SVGAGI. CDR3 length equals 15 residues. CDR3 region: CASSYSGTGNYEQYF. The DNA for the CDR3 is TGTGCCAGCAGTTACTCCGGGACAGGGAACTACGAGCAGTACTTC.

The chain couples TRBV19 to TRBJ1-5; the D is unclear. V lost 7 bases to trimming and J lost 3 bases, with 16 bases between them. Germline V lookup: CDR1 LNHDA, CDR2 SQIVND (reference sequence). The CDR3 is 15 amino acids. CDR3 protein: CASTPREVNNQPQHF. CDR3 nucleotide sequence: TGTGCCAGTACCCCAAGGGAGGTTAACAATCAGCCCCAGCATTTT.

This clone showed up just a few times. This chain uses TRBV6-1 with TRBJ2-5; 7 bases align to TRBD1. V lost 7 bases to trimming and J lost 3 bases; unmatched junction nucleotides: 8. Per the germline V gene, CDR1 is MNHNS and CDR2 is SASEGT. This CDR3 contains 14 residues. The CDR3 sequence: CASNRQGGEETQYF. CDR3 DNA sequence: TGTGCCAGCAATCGACAGGGTGGCGAAGAGACCCAGTACTTC.

V and J are TRBV28 and TRBJ2-2; possibly TRBD2 for D (6 bases). The germline V and J ends were trimmed by 6 bases and 3 bases, with 14 bases remaining between them. The CDR3 sequence is 15 residues long. Germline CDR1 reads MDHEN; CDR2 reads SYDVKM. In DNA form, the CDR3 reads TGTGCCAGCAGCTACAGTAGCGGACACACCGGGGAGCTGTTTTTT. Amino acids: CASSYSSGHTGELFF.

This clone was counted only a few times. The V gene is TRBV7-3, the J gene TRBJ2-5; 9 nucleotides line up with TRBD1. The V gene's germline CDR1 is SGHTA and CDR2 FQGTGA. V gave up 4 bases and J gave up 5 bases; unmatched junction bases: 8. This CDR3 spans 15 amino acids. CDR3 amino acids: CASSSSHRGRETQYF. The CDR3 DNA reads TGTGCCAGCAGCTCCTCCCACAGGGGGCGGGAGACCCAGTACTTC.

This clone was seen only a few times. V usage is TRBV5-4 and J usage is TRBJ2-7, with TRBD1 matching over 9 bases. Germline V CDR1 and CDR2: SGHNT, YYREEE (reference sequence). CDR3 length equals 16 residues. V shed 4 bases, J shed 0 bases, and the junction held 8 bases outside the gene matches. The CDR3 DNA is TGTGCCAGCAGCCCAAGCCGGGACAGGGCCTCCTACGAGCAGTACTTC. Amino acids: CASSPSRDRASYEQYF. The variable domain in full, with the rest retrieved from reference TRBV5-4 and TRBJ2-7, is ETGVTQSPTHLIKTRGQQVTLRCSSQSGHNTVSWYQQALGQGPQFIFQYYREEENGRGNFPPRFSGLQFPNYSSELNVNALELDDSALYLCASSPSRDRASYEQYFGPGTRLTVT.

DNA of the CDR3: TGTGCCTGGAGCGGAACCGGGACAGGGGCTGGCTACACCTTC. It encodes CAWSGTGTGAGYTF. The genes are TRBV30 and TRBJ1-2; 10 positions agree with TRBD1. V trimming: 3 bases; J trimming: 7 bases; junction bases outside the gene matches: 8. The CDR3 runs to 14 residues. Looked up from germline, CDR1 is GTSNPN and CDR2 is SVGIG (reference sequence).

This chain uses TRBV25-1 with TRBJ2-7; maybe TRBD2 (6 bases). The CDR3 totals 17 residues. CDR1 MGHDK and CDR2 SYGVNS come from the germline V gene. V was clipped by 1 base and J by 3 bases, with 19 bases between them. CDR3 loop: CASSEFKGRGSGYEQYF. As DNA, the CDR3 is TGTGCCAGCAGTGAATTCAAGGGGCGGGGTAGCGGCTACGAGCAGTACTTC.

This clone was seen more than once but under ten times. V gene TRBV27 combines with J gene TRBJ2-5; the D gene is possibly TRBD2 (6 bases). The length of the CDR3 is 14 residues. Germline V gene data show CDR1 as MNHEY and CDR2 as SMNVEV (reference sequence). V gave up 3 bases and J gave up 4 bases, with 12 bases separating them. The CDR3 DNA is TGTGCCAGCAGTTTTACGGGGCGGGGAGAGACCCAGTACTTC. Its translation: CASSFTGRGETQYF.